This T cell receptor (beta chain) was identified during a study of PD-1 blockade in classical Hodgkin lymphoma (dated by TCRdb to 2018 to 2020). Study-wide context: Nivolumab dosing was 3 mg/kg intravenously every 2 weeks, continuing until either disease progression or unacceptable toxicity. The study used CyTOF and TCR beta sequencing to define a peripheral blood immune signature of response to PD-1 blockade in classical Hodgkin lymphoma.

The time point label, as the study defines it: cycle 4 day 1 (C4D1), after more than five weeks of nivolumab. Every trial patient had relapsed after autologous stem cell transplantation, and cohorts A, B and C differed in prior brentuximab vedotin exposure. The trial cohort included fewer than 65 patients with relapsed/refractory classical Hodgkin lymphoma, and each patient had a best overall response of complete response, partial response or progressive disease. In the multi-cohort phase II CheckMate 205 trial, trial patients received single-agent nivolumab. An independent review committee assessed best overall response by applying the 2007 International Working Group response criteria. Trial PBMCs were collected just before the start of nivolumab (C1D1) and during therapy at cycle 2 day 1 and cycle 4 day 1. After peripheral blood was drawn into 8 mL Vacutainer Cell Preparation Tubes, PBMCs were isolated by centrifugation and then cryopreserved.

The cysteine opens and the phenylalanine closes a CDR3 of 13 amino acids. Of the read, only the CDR3 DNA is kept; its 39 bases are in frame from base 1. The trim is 3 bases for V and 5 bases for J, with a gap of 10 bases between the germline ends. Taken from the germline V gene, the CDR1 and CDR2 loops are MRHNA and SNTAGT. In this sample, this clone turned up a few times. Its antigen is still unknown. No quality values exist for individual bases; no much larger clone is one base distant. The Qiagen DNeasy kit was used to extract genomic DNA from unsorted PBMCs and from the negatively selected CD4+ and CD8+ fractions. Amplification of TCR beta CDR3 regions was done by immunoSEQ multiplex PCR with primers that anneal to V and J segments. A synthetic immune receptor repertoire was used to minimize amplification bias, and any remaining bias was removed computationally after sequencing. The published analysis was carried out like this. Repertoire diversity was quantified as the Shannon entropy index using custom Python scripts. Unsorted, CD4+ and CD8+ repertoires were examined separately, except in combined analyses, for which CD4+ and CD8+ sequences were merged in silico. A clone was considered expanded if an increase in frequency of at least 2-fold after treatment relative to C1D1 was found, and a pseudocount of 0.5 was applied to clones undetected at baseline. Singleton clones were defined as clones with 0 or 1 copy at C1D1, and non-singleton clones were defined as clones with 2 or more copies. By matching protein sequences in sorted samples from the same patient, clones expanded in unsorted samples were annotated as CD4+, CD8+ or unknown. Wilcoxon tests on paired samples were used to test diversity changes from C1D1 to C4D1. Drawn from immuneACCESS, this table holds only the in-frame rearrangements with V and J called that TCRdb kept. Clones are partly lost; checked studies trace under half to an unresolved V gene and leave the rest unexplained. Clone size and V and J calls were adopted from that table, with D and trimming inferred from the DNA. The sample table contains tens of thousands of clones; only one count was recorded for roughly 86% of them. In total, the top ten clones hold approximately 6.9% of the sample.

Overall study outcomes, separate from this receptor: Lower diversity was observed in patients in whom nivolumab was started less than 1 year after ASCT, and these patients were excluded from later analyses so that confounding by immune reconstitution would be avoided. Baseline TCR diversity was reported as lower in newly diagnosed patients than in healthy donors, and lower still in relapsed/refractory patients. By C4D1, a significant rise was seen in CD4+ TCR diversity but not in CD8+ TCR diversity (p=0.0027 vs p=0.16), and the rise was most apparent among complete responders (p=0.02). Trial patients achieving complete response had baseline diversity similar to newly diagnosed patients, whereas partial responders and progressors had significantly lower diversity. The study was limited to a single clinical trial cohort, and causes of repertoire differences, possibly disease activity or prior therapy, remained undefined.

The chain is made from TRBV6-4 and TRBJ1-1; a weak D assignment points to TRBD1 (5 bases agree). The sequencing here drew on peripheral blood mononuclear cells (PBMCs), taken before the fourth cycle of nivolumab. This sequence was found in a human donor with classical Hodgkin lymphoma. For the CDR3, the sequence is CASSEGVQTEAFF. The sequence in DNA is TGTGCCAGCAGTGAAGGGGTGCAGACTGAAGCTTTCTTT.